The 26 T cell receptor beta chains below were found in one sample sequenced in a study of control samples from healthy donors and cancer patients. Some clones are missing from TCRdb's copy, which holds only in-frame ones; the method was immunoSEQ multiplex PCR. The sample has around 120,000 clones, roughly 95% seen once. Sequenced material: blood. The receptors originated from a man younger than 40 in good health.

The chain recombines TRBV3-1 (or the pseudogene TRBV3-2) with TRBJ1-2; D perhaps matches TRBD1 (5 bases). Germline assignment: CDR1 LGHDT and CDR2 YNNKEL (reference sequence). The CDR3 has 16 amino acids. V lost 4 bases to trimming and J lost 0 bases, with 15 bases between them. The CDR3 DNA sequence: TGTGCCAGCAGCCCAGGACACCGGAGGTCTAACTATGGCTACACCTTC. Its translation: CASSPGHRRSNYGYTF.

The chain joins TRBV11-2 to TRBJ1-2; 11 nucleotides match TRBD1. V trimming: 6 bases; J trimming: 0 bases; junction bases outside the gene matches: 15. Looked up from germline, CDR1 is SGHAT and CDR2 is FQNNGV. The CDR3 is 19 residues long. CDR3 loop: CASRSNPGQGVGANYGYTF. DNA of the CDR3: TGTGCCAGCAGATCTAACCCGGGACAGGGGGTGGGGGCTAACTATGGCTACACCTTC.

The chain employs TRBV19 and TRBJ1-6, with D possibly being TRBD1 (5 bases). The CDR3 runs 15 residues. Germline CDR1 LNHDA, CDR2 SQIVND (reference sequence). V was clipped by 7 bases and J by 9 bases, with 19 bases between them. In DNA form, the CDR3 reads TGTGCCAGTACCCTTAGTGGCCAGGGTGGTTCACCCCTCCACTTT. Translated, it gives CASTLSGQGGSPLHF.

J is TRBJ2-5 and V is TRBV27, with TRBD2 identical over 8 bases. The CDR3 has 15 residues. The germline V gene encodes CDR1 MNHEY and CDR2 SMNVEV (reference sequence). V lost 0 bases, J lost 5 bases, and 5 bases stayed unmatched. The CDR3 reads CASSLSHGGAETQYF. CDR3 nucleotides: TGTGCCAGCAGTTTATCGCACGGGGGGGCTGAGACCCAGTACTTC.

V gene TRBV4-1 combines with J gene TRBJ1-1; D call uncertain. V was shortened by 4 bases and J by 4 bases, with 10 bases between the two germline ends. The V gene's germline CDR1 is MGHRA and CDR2 YSYEKL. This CDR3 region has 13 residues. The CDR3 protein is CASSRPWGTEAFF. The CDR3 coding sequence is TGCGCCAGCAGCCGGCCGTGGGGCACTGAAGCTTTCTTT.

The chain couples TRBV19 to TRBJ2-7; 9 positions agree with TRBD1. V shed 7 bases and J 3 bases; nucleotides not matched to a gene: 10. The CDR3 is 15 amino acids. CDR1 and CDR2 (germline): LNHDA, SQIVND (reference sequence). The chain's CDR3 is CASNPGQGMVYEQYF. CDR3 sequence (DNA): TGTGCCAGTAATCCGGGACAGGGAATGGTCTACGAGCAGTACTTC.

The CDR3 loop is CASSWQINQPQHF. CDR3 coding DNA: TGTGCCAGCAGCTGGCAGATCAATCAGCCCCAGCATTTT. V is TRBV6-2 or TRBV6-3 and J is TRBJ1-5; D is ambiguous. V was pared by 6 bases and J by 3 bases, with 9 bases between. CDR1 is MNHEY, CDR2 SVGEGT, per germline. The CDR3 is made up of 13 amino acids.

The chain couples TRBV4-1 to TRBJ1-4; D gene uncertain. V gave up 1 base and J gave up 8 bases, with 14 bases separating them. This CDR3 spans 15 amino acids. CDR1 and CDR2 (germline): MGHRA, YSYEKL. The CDR3 DNA is TGCGCCAGCAGCCAAGTAGCCCTCAGCACCGAAAAACTGTTTTTT. It specifies CASSQVALSTEKLFF.

The chain links TRBV4-1 to TRBJ2-5; TRBD2 aligns across 9 bases. The germline V gene has CDR1 MGHRA and CDR2 YSYEKL. V lost 0 bases to trimming and J lost 5 bases; unmatched junction nucleotides: 4. CDR3 size: 15 residues. In nucleotides, the CDR3 is TGCGCCAGCAGCCAAGAGCGGGGGGGCCGGGAGACCCAGTACTTC. Its protein product is CASSQERGGRETQYF.

The chain is built from TRBV3-1 (or the pseudogene TRBV3-2) and TRBJ1-2, with TRBD1 identical over 8 bases. This CDR3 spans 15 amino acids. V was clipped by 8 bases and J by 4 bases; unmatched bases: 12. In germline, CDR1 is LGHDT, CDR2 YNNKEL (reference sequence). This CDR3 is CASGDRPLWRYGYTF. The CDR3 nucleotides are TGTGCCAGCGGGGACAGGCCTTTGTGGCGCTATGGCTACACCTTC.

Remarks on this clone: One end of the junction varies from germline; a read error may be responsible. The chain links TRBV7-7 to TRBJ2-1; 8 bases fit TRBD1. This CDR3 contains 16 residues. Germline CDR1 SSHAT, CDR2 FNYEAQ (reference sequence). CDR3: CASSLTGGSSYNEQFF. The CDR3 DNA follows: TGTGCTAGCAGCTTAACAGGGGGGAGCTCCTACAATGAGCAGTTCTTC.

The chain recombines TRBV7-6 with TRBJ2-5; 9 bases line up with TRBD2. Germline V gene sequence: CDR1 SGHVS, CDR2 FNYEAQ. There are 12 residues in the CDR3. With V trimmed by 11 bases and J by 4 bases, 5 bases remained unmatched. This CDR3 is CASAGGGETQYF. The CDR3 DNA sequence: TGTGCCTCAGCGGGGGGCGGAGAGACCCAGTACTTC.

This clone was detected only once. This chain connects TRBV28 to TRBJ1-4; no clear D gene. The V gene's germline CDR1 is MDHEN and CDR2 SYDVKM. Trimming pared 2 bases from V and 10 bases from J, leaving 8 bases between. This CDR3 contains 12 residues. CDR3 sequence reads: CASSLLDGKLFF. The CDR3 DNA is TGTGCCAGCAGTTTACTCGATGGAAAACTGTTTTTT.

This sequence joins TRBV7-2 and TRBJ1-1; a possible D gene is TRBD1 (5 bases). The germline V gene has CDR1 SGHTA and CDR2 FQGNSA. The V end was cut by 6 bases, the J end by 1 base, with 12 bases between. The CDR3 length is 14 residues. CDR3 loop: CASREPTGNTEAFF. The CDR3 DNA is TGTGCCAGCAGGGAACCTACAGGGAACACTGAAGCTTTCTTT.

This clone has just one count. The chain couples TRBV27 to TRBJ2-1; 9 bases are shared with TRBD2. From germline, CDR1 is MNHEY and CDR2 SMNVEV (reference sequence). The J segment lost 3 bases and the V segment lost 7 bases, leaving 7 bases of the junction unmatched. The CDR3 length is 15 residues. The CDR3 bases are TGTGCCAGCACCGAAGCGGGGGGACTCTACAATGAGCAGTTCTTC. Amino acids: CASTEAGGLYNEQFF.

The V gene is TRBV28, the J gene TRBJ1-2; 7 nucleotides line up with TRBD1. With 10 bases clipped from V and 6 bases from J, the junction kept 17 bases outside the gene matches. Germline values: CDR1 MDHEN, CDR2 SYDVKM. This CDR3 has 15 amino acids. As DNA, the CDR3 is TGTGCCACCCACAGGGGATACACGGCAGGGGATGGCTACACCTTC. Amino acid sequence: CATHRGYTAGDGYTF.

This chain joins TRBV4-3 and TRBJ1-1, with D unresolved. The CDR3 has 15 residues. V dropped 0 bases and J dropped 1 base, with 9 bases sitting between them. From germline, CDR1 is LGHNA and CDR2 YSLEER. CDR3 nucleotide sequence: TGCGCCAGCAGCCAAGACAGACCTGAGAACACTGAAGCTTTCTTT. It codes for CASSQDRPENTEAFF.

This chain joins TRBV18 and TRBJ1-1, with D hard to call. Germline V gives CDR1 KGHSH, CDR2 LQKENI. The V gene lost 0 bases and the J gene lost 4 bases, with 12 bases spanning the gap. This CDR3 contains 15 residues. This chain's CDR3 is CASSPPRFGGTEAFF. The CDR3 DNA reads as TGTGCCAGCTCACCACCGAGGTTCGGAGGCACTGAAGCTTTCTTT.

Only one count was recorded for this clone. This chain connects TRBV27 to TRBJ2-2, with no clear D. From germline, CDR1 is MNHEY and CDR2 SMNVEV (reference sequence). The CDR3 totals 13 residues. The V and J ends lost 5 bases and 0 bases respectively, with 4 bases between them. The CDR3 nucleotides read TGTGCCAGCAGTCCCCCGAACACCGGGGAGCTGTTTTTT. Residues: CASSPPNTGELFF.

The gene calls are TRBV19 and TRBJ1-2; 10 positions match TRBD1. The V segment lost 8 bases and the J segment 3 bases; nucleotides outside the gene matches: 6. The CDR3 is made up of 14 amino acids. Per the germline V gene, CDR1 is LNHDA and CDR2 is SQIVND (reference sequence). CDR3 in amino acids: CASFRQGADYGYTF. CDR3 nucleotide sequence: TGTGCCAGTTTCCGACAGGGGGCTGACTATGGCTACACCTTC.

CDR3: CAVEARNSYNEQFF. CDR3 DNA: TGTGCCGTAGAAGCCAGGAACTCCTACAATGAGCAGTTCTTC. The rearrangement uses TRBV24-1 and TRBJ2-1; D gene ambiguous. CDR1 and CDR2 (germline): KGHDR, SFDVKD. Trimming stripped 12 bases from V and 0 bases from J, with 14 bases between. This CDR3 has 14 amino acids.

V and J are TRBV30 and TRBJ1-3; no clear D. Between the trimmed V and J ends, which lost 4 bases and 0 bases, there was a span of 10 bases. The CDR3 extends over 14 amino acids. The germline V gene has CDR1 GTSNPN and CDR2 SVGIG (reference sequence). This CDR3 reads CAWKIGASGNTIYF. The CDR3 DNA follows: TGTGCCTGGAAAATCGGAGCCTCTGGAAACACCATATATTTT.

V is TRBV6-5 and J is TRBJ1-1, with 8 bases lining up with TRBD1. Germline V gene sequence: CDR1 MNHEY, CDR2 SVGAGI. The CDR3 sequence is 12 residues long. V shed 6 bases and J 4 bases; nucleotides not matched to a gene: 1. CDR3: CASRTGVTEAFF. Written as DNA, the CDR3 is TGTGCCAGCAGGACAGGGGTCACTGAAGCTTTCTTT.

V is TRBV6-2 or TRBV6-3 and J is TRBJ2-7; D gene ambiguous. Trimming took off 2 bases at V and 1 base at J, with 6 bases between the two ends. The CDR3 consists of 13 residues. In germline, CDR1 is MNHEY, CDR2 SVGEGT. The CDR3, as DNA: TGTGCCAGCAGTTACGACTTTTCCTACGAGCAGTACTTC. It specifies CASSYDFSYEQYF.

The chain combines TRBV5-4 with TRBJ2-3; D ambiguous. The CDR3 runs 13 residues. Germline V gene data show CDR1 as SGHNT and CDR2 as YYREEE (reference sequence). Trimming took off 2 bases at V and 3 bases at J, with 7 bases between the two ends. The CDR3 sequence is CASSFLETDTQYF. The CDR3 region has the DNA TGTGCCAGCAGCTTCCTCGAGACAGATACGCAGTATTTT.

V gene TRBV19 combines with J gene TRBJ1-1, with a weak D call TRBD1 (5 bases). This CDR3 region has 14 residues. Germline-derived CDR1 and CDR2 are LNHDA and SQIVND (reference sequence). The V gene lost 8 bases and the J gene lost 1 base, with 14 bases spanning the gap. The CDR3 sequence: CASSPGTGNTEAFF. The DNA of the CDR3 is TGTGCCAGTTCCCCGGGCACAGGGAACACTGAAGCTTTCTTT.